This T cell receptor beta chain was obtained from a study of lymphopenia after photon versus proton radiotherapy. Sequencing used immunoSEQ multiplex PCR; TCRdb keeps in-frame clones, though not all of them. The data show about 6,800 clones, with 90% to 95% seen just once and 1.5% to 2% held by the top ten. The length of the CDR3 is 14 residues. Trimming took 2 bases from V and 6 from J, leaving 13 bases between them. From germline, CDR1 is SGHTA and CDR2 FQGNSA. The chain employs TRBV7-2 and TRBJ1-2; D unclear. The specimen comprised peripheral blood, sampled from a patient treated with photon-based radiotherapy. This TCR derives from a woman in her fifties or sixties with cholangiocarcinoma. The CDR3 loop is CASSLNTVPNGYTF. The CDR3, as DNA: TGTGCCAGCAGCTTAAACACCGTTCCCAATGGCTACACCTTC. The complete variable domain, with remaining parts taken from reference TRBV7-2 and TRBJ1-2, reads GAGVSQSPSNKVTEKGKDVELRCDPISGHTALYWYRQSLGQGLEFLIYFQGNSAPDKSGLPSDRFSAERTGGSVSTLTIQRTQQEDSAVYLCASSLNTVPNGYTFGSGTRLTVV.